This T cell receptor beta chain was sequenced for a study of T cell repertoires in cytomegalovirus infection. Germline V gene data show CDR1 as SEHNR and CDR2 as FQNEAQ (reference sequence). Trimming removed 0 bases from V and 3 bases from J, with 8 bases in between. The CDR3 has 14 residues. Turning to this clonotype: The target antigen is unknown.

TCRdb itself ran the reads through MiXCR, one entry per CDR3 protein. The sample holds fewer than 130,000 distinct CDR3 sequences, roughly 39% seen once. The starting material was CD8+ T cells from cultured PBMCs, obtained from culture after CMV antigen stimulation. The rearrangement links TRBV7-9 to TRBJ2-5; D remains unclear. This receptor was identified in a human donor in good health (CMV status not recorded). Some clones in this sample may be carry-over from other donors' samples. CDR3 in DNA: TGTGCCAGCAGCTTAGCCTCGGCAGAAGAGACCCAGTACTTC. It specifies CASSLASAEETQYF.